This TCR beta chain was identified in a study of blood T cell repertoires in COVID-19. In the authors' methods: It was from reference gene primer amplification that nucleated cell counts were estimated. Clones were sequenced by immunoSEQ multiplex PCR, and TCRdb holds only the in-frame ones, with some missing. V, J and clone size derive from that table, while D and trimming were established from the DNA sequence. The sample comprises 100,000 or so clones, 81% of which are singletons, and roughly a tenth rests with the top ten. The germline CDR1 and CDR2 sequences are SGHRS and YFSETQ. With 4 bases clipped from V and 0 bases from J, the junction kept 18 bases outside the gene matches. The CDR3 runs 20 residues.

The receptor comes from a human donor in a cohort sampled during active COVID-19. This chain connects TRBV5-1 to TRBJ1-1; 10 nucleotides agree with TRBD1. Sequencing was carried out using peripheral blood. Written as DNA, the CDR3 is TGCGCCAGCAGCCCGCCTCGGACAGGGGGACCTGGAGGGATGAACACTGAAGCTTTCTTT. This codes for CASSPPRTGGPGGMNTEAFF.